This record looks at one T cell receptor (beta chain) sequence and its context. Its antigen remains unidentified. The sample comes from a study of lymphopenia after photon versus proton radiotherapy. The CDR3 runs to 13 residues. Trimming took off 3 bases at V and 4 bases at J, with 9 bases between the two ends. The germline CDR1 and CDR2 sequences are LNHDA and SQIVND (reference sequence). Notes on the study in general: Oligoclonal CD8+ Temra expansion after nadir drove photon patients' diversity drop. Post-nadir TCR diversity decline inversely tracked overall survival among those who died. Proton therapy kept repertoires fairly stable, unlike photons, which gained effector/memory cells.

The table came from immunoSEQ multiplex PCR; TCRdb's copy has only in-frame clones and leaves some out. The repertoire holds tens of thousands of clones, with around four fifths as singletons. The sequenced sample was peripheral blood, obtained from a patient treated with proton-based radiotherapy. V usage is TRBV19 and J usage is TRBJ1-1; tentative D call: TRBD1 (5 bases). This TCR was recovered from a man in his sixties with pancreatic cancer. Here the CDR3 DNA reads TGTGCCAGTAGTATCGCGGGGGGCACTGAAGCTTTCTTT. Residues: CASSIAGGTEAFF.